This is a list of T cell receptor beta chains from one sample in a study of CD8+CD57+ T cells in acquired aplastic anemia. From the reads, TCRdb called clonotypes with MiXCR, one entry per CDR3 protein. The table includes about 160,000 distinct CDR3 sequences, 40% to 50% detected once. The sample comprised sorted CD4+, CD8+, or CD8+CD57+ T cells (not recorded which) from PBMCs. The receptors come from a human donor with aplastic anemia. Both conserved end residues are part of each CDR3. Each record gives: D gene, V gene, clone size, J gene, CDR3 protein, CDR3 DNA. A D gene is named only where the DNA matches it firmly. Some rows have no size entry. The others give once, few or many, or a class for an expanded clone.

>.|TRBV25-1|.|TRBJ2-3
CASRHPGATDTQYF
TGTGCCAGCAGGCATCCAGGGGCCACAGATACGCAGTATTTT
>.|TRBV24-1|many|TRBJ1-1
CATKTANTEAFF
TGTGCCACCAAGACTGCGAACACTGAAGCTTTCTTT
>.|TRBV28|.|TRBJ2-5
CASRGSTAYNEQYF
TGTGCCAGCAGAGGGAGTACAGCGTACAATGAGCAGTACTTC
>.|TRBV19|.|TRBJ2-2
CASSAQTGTGELFF
TGTGCCAGTAGCGCCCAGACAGGCACCGGGGAGCTGTTTTTT
>.|TRBV20-1|.|TRBJ1-5
CSAYDSNQPQHF
TGCAGTGCCTATGACAGCAATCAGCCCCAGCATTTT
>TRBD1|TRBV15|few|TRBJ1-6
CATSPRTGGNSPLHF
TGTGCCACCAGCCCTAGGACAGGGGGGAATTCACCCCTCCACTTT
>TRBD2|TRBV7-2|many|TRBJ2-3
CASSLTSGKSADTQYF
TGTGCCAGCAGCTTAACTAGCGGGAAGTCGGCTGATACGCAGTATTTT
>.|TRBV20-1|.|TRBJ1-1
CSARETGWRAFF
TGCAGTGCTAGAGAAACCGGATGGAGGGCTTTCTTT
>.|TRBV7-2|many|TRBJ1-4
CASSYQPTDEKLFF
TGTGCCAGCAGCTACCAACCGACAGATGAAAAACTGTTTTTT
>TRBD1|TRBV15|many|TRBJ2-3
CATSRPRTGGTDTQYF
TGTGCCACCAGCAGACCCCGGACAGGGGGCACAGATACGCAGTATTTT
>.|TRBV2|.|TRBJ1-1
CASRRGGFSF
TGTGCCAGCCGAAGGGGAGGCTTTAGCTTT
>TRBD2|TRBV15|.|TRBJ2-5
CATSRGTTKETQYF
TGTGCCACCAGCAGGGGGACTACCAAAGAGACCCAGTACTTC
>.|TRBV27|.|TRBJ2-1
CASSRDRYNEQFF
TGTGCCAGCAGTAGGGACCGATACAATGAGCAGTTCTTC
>.|TRBV7-9|.|TRBJ2-7
CASSLASTSSYEQYF
TGTGCCAGCAGCTTAGCGAGCACGAGCTCCTACGAGCAGTACTTC
>.|TRBV7-3|many|TRBJ2-5
CASSLYLKETQYF
TGTGCCAGCAGCTTATATTTAAAAGAGACCCAGTACTTC
>TRBD1|TRBV19|many|TRBJ1-1
CASSKTGVSTEAFF
TGTGCCAGTAGTAAGACAGGGGTGAGCACTGAAGCTTTCTTT